What follows are 28 T cell receptor beta chains derived from one specimen sequenced in a study of blood T cell repertoires in COVID-19. TCRdb's copy holds only in-frame clones and misses some; the assay was immunoSEQ multiplex PCR. The table lists about 480,000 clones, less than 90% of them singletons. Sequencing was carried out using PBMCs or T cells enriched from blood (not recorded which). These receptors all stem from an older woman who had recovered from COVID-19.

This clone was observed a few times. The chain joins TRBV3-1 (or the pseudogene TRBV3-2) to TRBJ1-1, with unresolved D. V lost 0 bases and J 1 base, leaving 12 bases between the germline ends. CDR1 and CDR2 (germline): LGHDT, YNNKEL (reference sequence). The CDR3 length is 16 residues. The CDR3 bases are TGTGCCAGCAGCCAAGAAGGACGGGGTTGGAACACTGAAGCTTTCTTT. Amino acids: CASSQEGRGWNTEAFF.

This chain links TRBV5-4 with TRBJ1-1; D gene unclear. V was trimmed by 4 bases and J by 0 bases, leaving 13 bases between them. The germline V gene encodes CDR1 SGHNT and CDR2 YYREEE (reference sequence). The CDR3 spans 15 residues. The CDR3 coding sequence is TGTGCCAGCAGCGCCCGGGAACAGATGAACACTGAAGCTTTCTTT. Residues: CASSAREQMNTEAFF.

The chain couples TRBV9 to TRBJ2-7; tentative D call: TRBD2 (6 bases). Germline loops: CDR1 SGDLS, CDR2 YYNGEE. Trimming cost V 3 bases and J 7 bases, with 14 bases left between them. This CDR3 comprises 13 residues. CDR3 loop: CASSEALGGEQYV. CDR3 sequence (DNA): TGTGCCAGCAGCGAGGCCCTGGGGGGAGAGCAGTACGTC.

This clone was detected once. The chain couples TRBV12-3 or TRBV12-4 to TRBJ1-3; TRBD1 aligns across 8 bases. The CDR3 is 13 amino acids. The V and J ends lost 7 bases and 6 bases, in that order; junction bases with no gene match: 5. CDR3: CASKGTGENTIYF. In nucleotides, the CDR3 is TGTGCCAGCAAGGGGACAGGAGAAAACACCATATATTTT.

The rearrangement links TRBV2 to TRBJ1-1; no clear D. The germline CDR1 and CDR2 sequences are SNHLY and FYNNEI. This CDR3 comprises 12 residues. V was cut by 2 bases and J by 7 bases, with 8 bases left in between. The CDR3 region is CASSERTGEAFF. The CDR3 DNA follows: TGTGCCAGCAGTGAAAGGACTGGTGAAGCTTTCTTT.

The chain carries TRBV5-1 and TRBJ2-1, with D perhaps matching TRBD1 (5 bases). Looked up from germline, CDR1 is SGHRS and CDR2 is YFSETQ. CDR3 length equals 18 residues. Trimming pared 0 bases from V and 0 bases from J, leaving 16 bases between. CDR3 loop: CASSLGTSELSSYNEQFF. The CDR3 nucleotides read TGCGCCAGCAGCTTGGGGACATCAGAGCTGAGCTCCTACAATGAGCAGTTCTTC.

The chain uses TRBV7-2 and TRBJ1-6; 12 nucleotides line up with TRBD1. J lost 7 bases, V lost 0 bases, and 1 base had no gene match. Germline lookup yields CDR1 SGHTA and CDR2 FQGNSA. The CDR3 is 16 amino acids. CDR3 sequence (DNA): TGTGCCAGCAGCTTAGCAGGGACAGGGGGCAATTCACCCCTCCACTTT. Amino acid sequence: CASSLAGTGGNSPLHF.

The chain recombines TRBV7-8 with TRBJ1-2; 9 bases are a match to TRBD1. Germline CDR1 SGHVS, CDR2 FQNEAQ. The junction had 15 bases not matched to a gene; V was cut back by 5 bases and J by 8 bases. CDR3 length equals 16 residues. CDR3 residues: CASSVHPGQGGEGYTF. Written as DNA, the CDR3 is TGTGCCAGCAGCGTCCATCCGGGACAGGGAGGAGAGGGCTACACCTTC.

As concerns this clone: Other nucleotide sequences in the sample specify the same CDR3. J is TRBJ2-3 and V is TRBV3-1 (or the pseudogene TRBV3-2); 9 nucleotides agree with TRBD2. The CDR3 is 17 residues long. CDR1 and CDR2 from the germline V gene are LGHDT and YNNKEL (reference sequence). Trimming at V came to 4 bases and at J to 10 bases, leaving 18 bases not matched to a gene. CDR3 nucleotides: TGTGCCAGCAGCCGTGCCGGGAGTAGCGGGGGTCGGGGGGCGCAGTATTTT. Translation: CASSRAGSSGGRGAQYF.

The sample holds one count of this clone. The chain has TRBV18 and TRBJ2-7; 9 bases are a match to TRBD1. This CDR3 is built from 14 residues. V lost 6 bases and J lost 3; bases outside the gene matches: 6. In germline, CDR1 is KGHSH, CDR2 LQKENI. CDR3 region: CASSPGTGLYEQYF. Here the CDR3 DNA reads TGTGCCAGCTCCCCAGGGACAGGGCTCTACGAGCAGTACTTC.

The chain combines TRBV27 with TRBJ1-1, with TRBD1 as a possible D gene (5 bases). Germline V gene data show CDR1 as MNHEY and CDR2 as SMNVEV (reference sequence). V was pared by 2 bases and J by 0 bases, with 7 bases between. The length of the CDR3 is 14 residues. Written as DNA, the CDR3 is TGTGCCAGCAGTTTAAGGGGAATGAACACTGAAGCTTTCTTT. This translates into CASSLRGMNTEAFF.

V gene TRBV19 combines with J gene TRBJ1-2, with D perhaps TRBD1 (5 bases). CDR3 length: 15 amino acids. CDR1 and CDR2 (germline): LNHDA, SQIVND (reference sequence). Trimming pared 2 bases from V and 3 bases from J, leaving 13 bases between. CDR3 bases: TGTGCCAGTAGTATAATGCCGGGGGTCGACTATGGCTACACCTTC. This codes for CASSIMPGVDYGYTF. Supplemented by reference TRBV19 and TRBJ1-2, the full variable domain reads DGGITQSPKYLFRKEGQNVTLSCEQNLNHDAMYWYRQDPGQGLRLIYYSQIVNDFQKGDIAEGYSVSREKKESFPLTVTSAQKNPTAFYLCASSIMPGVDYGYTFGSGTRLTVV.

The gene calls are TRBV12-3 or TRBV12-4 and TRBJ2-7; possible D gene TRBD1, 6 bases. V lost 6 bases and J 3 bases, leaving 12 bases between the germline ends. CDR3 length: 13 residues. The CDR3 sequence is CASSPQTGYEQYF. The CDR3 DNA follows: TGTGCCAGCAGCCCTCAGACAGGCTACGAGCAGTACTTC.

This clone showed up just a few times. The gene calls are TRBV27 and TRBJ1-6; perhaps TRBD1 as D (6 bases). Germline CDR1 and CDR2: MNHEY and SMNVEV (reference sequence). The CDR3 is made up of 16 amino acids. V lost 3 bases, J lost 6 bases, and 15 bases lay in between. This CDR3 is CASSFLQGRPNSPLHF. DNA for the CDR3: TGTGCCAGCAGTTTCTTACAGGGTAGACCTAATTCACCCCTCCACTTT.

The gene calls are TRBV18 and TRBJ1-4; a possible D gene is TRBD1 (6 bases). The CDR3 has 16 amino acids. From germline, CDR1 is KGHSH and CDR2 LQKENI. The V end lost 2 bases, the J end lost 8 bases, and 18 bases lay between the germline ends. The CDR3 here is CASSPSSSQGGEKLFF. DNA for the CDR3: TGTGCCAGCTCACCATCATCATCACAGGGCGGAGAAAAACTGTTTTTT.

The V and J genes are TRBV5-1 and TRBJ1-4, with 11 bases aligning to TRBD1. The CDR3 loop spans 14 amino acids. V shed 7 bases, J shed 5 bases, and the junction held 4 bases outside the gene matches. Germline V gene lookup returns CDR1 SGHRS and CDR2 YFSETQ. CDR3 residues: CASGTGGLNEKLFF. The CDR3 coding sequence is TGCGCCAGCGGGACAGGGGGATTAAATGAAAAACTGTTTTTT.

The chain links TRBV11-2 to TRBJ2-3; TRBD1 might be the D (5 bases). CDR3 length equals 11 residues. In germline, CDR1 is SGHAT, CDR2 FQNNGV. V lost 4 bases, J lost 6 bases, and 5 bases lay in between. CDR3 protein: CASSSGDTQYF. CDR3 nucleotide sequence: TGTGCCAGCAGCTCAGGGGATACGCAGTATTTT. The whole variable domain, filled in from reference TRBV11-2 and TRBJ2-3, reads EAGVAQSPRYKIIEKRQSVAFWCNPISGHATLYWYQQILGQGPKLLIQFQNNGVVDDSQLPKDRFSAERLKGVDSTLKIQPAKLEDSAVYLCASSSGDTQYFGPGTRLTVL.

This clone was recorded only once. The chain employs TRBV11-2 and TRBJ1-2, with unresolved D. V lost 2 bases and J lost 2, with 9 bases in between. Germline-derived CDR1 and CDR2 are SGHAT and FQNNGV. The CDR3 length is 14 residues. The chain's CDR3 is CASSLMAANYGYTF. The CDR3 DNA sequence: TGTGCCAGCAGCTTAATGGCGGCCAACTATGGCTACACCTTC.

The J gene is TRBJ2-7, the V gene TRBV15; the D is unclear. The CDR3 is 15 residues long. Per germline, CDR1 LNHNV and CDR2 YYDKDF (reference sequence). Trimming cost V 1 base and J 3 bases, with 13 bases left between them. CDR3 bases: TGTGCCACCAGCAGAGTTGCAGGCAATTTCTACGAGCAGTACTTC. Its translation: CATSRVAGNFYEQYF.

The V gene is TRBV12-3 or TRBV12-4, the J gene TRBJ1-2; 7 bases match TRBD1. V trimming: 5 bases; J trimming: 4 bases; junction bases outside the gene matches: 4. There are 13 residues in the CDR3. This chain's CDR3 is CASSQGQLYGYTF. CDR3 DNA: TGTGCCAGCAGTCAGGGACAGCTCTATGGCTACACCTTC.

The chain uses TRBV7-8 and TRBJ1-6; 8 bases align to TRBD1. The J segment lost 11 bases and the V segment lost 5 bases, leaving 8 bases of the junction unmatched. Germline V gives CDR1 SGHVS, CDR2 FQNEAQ. The CDR3 is 14 amino acids. CDR3 in amino acids: CASSLGQGTPPLHF. The CDR3 DNA sequence: TGTGCCAGCAGCCTCGGACAGGGAACTCCACCCCTCCACTTT.

The chain employs TRBV19 and TRBJ2-7, with a weak D call TRBD1 (6 bases). V dropped 5 bases and J dropped 2 bases, with 19 bases sitting between them. The CDR3 contains 16 residues. Germline CDR1 reads LNHDA; CDR2 reads SQIVND (reference sequence). CDR3 in amino acids: CASSSPEQGSTYEQYF. In DNA form, the CDR3 reads TGTGCCAGTAGTTCCCCGGAGCAGGGGTCAACCTACGAGCAGTACTTC. Full variable domain (missing parts from reference TRBV19 and TRBJ2-7): DGGITQSPKYLFRKEGQNVTLSCEQNLNHDAMYWYRQDPGQGLRLIYYSQIVNDFQKGDIAEGYSVSREKKESFPLTVTSAQKNPTAFYLCASSSPEQGSTYEQYFGPGTRLTVT.

V usage is TRBV27 and J usage is TRBJ2-2; 8 bases are a match to TRBD1. V gave up 7 bases and J gave up 0 bases; unmatched junction bases: 7. The CDR3 has 16 residues. CDR1 is MNHEY, CDR2 SMNVEV, per germline (reference sequence). CDR3 amino acids: CASTDRGTSNTGELFF. CDR3 in DNA: TGTGCCAGCACCGACAGGGGCACCTCGAACACCGGGGAGCTGTTTTTT.

V is TRBV5-4 and J is TRBJ2-1, with 15 bases fitting TRBD2. The germline V gene has CDR1 SGHNT and CDR2 YYREEE (reference sequence). The junction had 8 bases not matched to a gene; V was cut back by 6 bases and J by 7 bases. This CDR3 contains 16 residues. The CDR3 protein is CASTRTSGGAGNEQFF. CDR3 bases: TGTGCCAGCACCCGGACTAGCGGGGGGGCCGGGAATGAGCAGTTCTTC.

V usage is TRBV19 and J usage is TRBJ1-2, with TRBD1 matching 8 bases. The CDR3 is 13 amino acids. CDR1 and CDR2 (germline): LNHDA, SQIVND (reference sequence). J gave up 8 bases and V 5 bases, and 7 bases lay outside the gene matches. CDR3 loop: CASSQDRVTGYTF. The CDR3 DNA reads as TGTGCCAGTAGTCAGGACAGGGTGACCGGCTACACCTTC.

DNA for the CDR3: TGTGCCAGCAGCTTGGTACAGGCGACGAACACCGGGGAGCTGTTTTTT. Translated, it gives CASSLVQATNTGELFF. V and J are TRBV5-5 and TRBJ2-2; D possibly corresponds to TRBD1 (5 bases). The ends were cut back, 0 bases at V and 0 bases at J, with 9 bases in the middle. From germline, CDR1 is SGHKS and CDR2 YYEKEE (reference sequence). The CDR3 loop spans 16 amino acids.

This chain uses TRBV12-3 or TRBV12-4 with TRBJ1-2; D is unclear. CDR3 length: 12 amino acids. V gave up 3 bases and J gave up 5 bases, with 7 bases separating them. CDR3 bases: TGTGCCAGCAGTTTGTACAAGTATGGCTACACCTTC. Residues: CASSLYKYGYTF.

Regarding this clone: Mismatch with germline at one junction end may stem from a read error. The V gene is TRBV28, the J gene TRBJ1-5; 9 nucleotides agree with TRBD1. Germline-derived CDR1 and CDR2 are MDHEN and SYDVKM. This CDR3 has 15 amino acids. The DNA for the CDR3 is TGTGCCTGCAGTCAGGGACAGGGTCTTAATCAGCCCCAGCATTTT. Translation gives CACSQGQGLNQPQHF.